What follows are 11 T cell receptor beta chains derived from one specimen sequenced in a study of shared clonotypes between healthy human individuals. TCRdb keeps only in-frame clones here, not all; method: immunoSEQ multiplex PCR. The repertoire holds roughly 1,600,000 clones, approximately 98.5% seen once, with about 0.34% in the top ten. Sequencing was done on a sample of naive CD4+ T cells sorted from blood. Stated subset: CD45RA+ positively selected. Receptors were obtained from a man aged 25 to 45 in good health.

The chain carries TRBV5-1 and TRBJ2-5, with 8 bases fitting TRBD1. Germline CDR1 is SGHRS and CDR2 is YFSETQ. V shed 1 base, J shed 2 bases, and the junction held 10 bases outside the gene matches. The CDR3 sequence is 17 residues long. CDR3 in DNA: TGCGCCAGCAGCTTGCCCTTTCTCAGGGGGCGTCAAGAGACCCAGTACTTC. It yields the protein CASSLPFLRGRQETQYF.

This clone has only one observation. The rearrangement links TRBV18 to TRBJ2-1, with 13 bases that match TRBD2. Looked up from germline, CDR1 is KGHSH and CDR2 is LQKENI. The CDR3 runs 18 residues. With V trimmed by 4 bases and J by 0 bases, 6 bases remained unmatched. CDR3 protein: CASSLLGLAGVSYNEQFF. As DNA, the CDR3 is TGTGCCAGCTCACTCTTAGGACTAGCGGGAGTCTCCTACAATGAGCAGTTCTTC.

J is TRBJ2-7 and V is TRBV18; no clear D gene. The ends were cut back, 1 base at V and 2 bases at J, with 9 bases in the middle. Germline CDR1 and CDR2: KGHSH and LQKENI. The CDR3 extends over 14 amino acids. The CDR3 bases are TGTGCCAGCTCACCACAACAAACCACCTACGAGCAGTACTTC. Translated: CASSPQQTTYEQYF.

This clone was seen just once. The chain is built from TRBV7-9 and TRBJ2-2, with D possibly TRBD2 on 6 matching bases. V lost 10 bases and J 0 bases, leaving 12 bases between the germline ends. The V gene's germline CDR1 is SEHNR and CDR2 FQNEAQ (reference sequence). The CDR3 spans 14 residues. CDR3 residues: CATTTGANTGELFF. CDR3 nucleotide sequence: TGTGCCACCACGACGGGGGCGAACACCGGGGAGCTGTTTTTT.

J is TRBJ2-5 and V is TRBV29-1, with 11 bases fitting TRBD1. The CDR3 spans 14 residues. The germline CDR1 and CDR2 sequences are SQVTM and ANQGSEA. Trimming took 7 bases from V and 5 from J; bases not matched to a gene: 9. CDR3 DNA: TGCAGCGCTAAGGACAGGGGGCTCACGGAGACCCAGTACTTC. Amino acids: CSAKDRGLTETQYF.

The chain joins TRBV5-1 to TRBJ2-7; 11 bases are shared with TRBD2. This CDR3 contains 18 residues. J gave up 9 bases and V 2 bases, and 19 bases lay outside the gene matches. Per the germline V gene, CDR1 is SGHRS and CDR2 is YFSETQ. For the CDR3, the DNA is TGCGCCAGCAGCTTCGAAATAGCGGGAGGGCCAGGGATTTTAGGGCAGTACTTC. Protein: CASSFEIAGGPGILGQYF. Using reference TRBV5-1 and TRBJ2-7 for the parts outside the CDR3, the full variable domain is KAGVTQTPRYLIKTRGQQVTLSCSPISGHRSVSWYQQTPGQGLQFLFEYFSETQRNKGNFPGRFSGRQFSNSRSEMNVSTLELGDSALYLCASSFEIAGGPGILGQYFGPGTRLTVT.

The chain recombines TRBV5-1 with TRBJ2-3; TRBD2 might be the D (6 bases). V lost 3 bases to trimming and J lost 0 bases, with 23 bases between them. The CDR3 extends over 19 amino acids. Looked up from germline, CDR1 is SGHRS and CDR2 is YFSETQ. CDR3: CASSSGALGLRGSTDTQYF. DNA for the CDR3: TGCGCCAGCAGCTCTGGGGCCCTCGGGCTGCGGGGTAGCACAGATACGCAGTATTTT.

Comments on this clone: The same CDR3 also results from other DNA sequences found in this sample. The chain has TRBV5-4 and TRBJ2-3, with TRBD2 matching 9 bases. There are 14 residues in the CDR3. Trimming removed 2 bases from V and 3 bases from J; junction bases left unmatched: 1. Germline loops: CDR1 SGHNT, CDR2 YYREEE (reference sequence). As DNA, the CDR3 is TGTGCCAGCAGCTTAACTAGCGGGACAGATACGCAGTATTTT. It encodes CASSLTSGTDTQYF.

The gene calls are TRBV5-4 and TRBJ2-1, with 14 bases lining up with TRBD2. This CDR3 contains 15 residues. With 4 bases clipped from V and 9 bases from J, the junction kept 6 bases outside the gene matches. In germline, CDR1 is SGHNT, CDR2 YYREEE (reference sequence). CDR3 sequence: CASSAGTSGSGEQFF. The CDR3 DNA sequence: TGTGCCAGCAGCGCCGGGACTAGCGGGAGTGGTGAGCAGTTCTTC.

The chain recombines TRBV28 with TRBJ1-2; 8 bases fit TRBD1. This CDR3 has 13 amino acids. V shed 8 bases, J shed 8 bases, and the junction held 10 bases outside the gene matches. Germline loops: CDR1 MDHEN, CDR2 SYDVKM. The DNA of the CDR3 is TGTGCCAGCGGAACCGGGACAGGTGAAGGCTACACCTTC. This translates into CASGTGTGEGYTF.

J is TRBJ2-5 and V is TRBV11-3; 7 positions agree with TRBD2. The CDR3 spans 15 residues. V lost 1 base to trimming and J lost 1 base; unmatched junction nucleotides: 3. Germline CDR1 SGHNT, CDR2 YENEEA. The CDR3 loop reads CASSLASGGQETQYF. CDR3 DNA: TGTGCCAGCAGCTTAGCATCGGGAGGCCAAGAGACCCAGTACTTC.